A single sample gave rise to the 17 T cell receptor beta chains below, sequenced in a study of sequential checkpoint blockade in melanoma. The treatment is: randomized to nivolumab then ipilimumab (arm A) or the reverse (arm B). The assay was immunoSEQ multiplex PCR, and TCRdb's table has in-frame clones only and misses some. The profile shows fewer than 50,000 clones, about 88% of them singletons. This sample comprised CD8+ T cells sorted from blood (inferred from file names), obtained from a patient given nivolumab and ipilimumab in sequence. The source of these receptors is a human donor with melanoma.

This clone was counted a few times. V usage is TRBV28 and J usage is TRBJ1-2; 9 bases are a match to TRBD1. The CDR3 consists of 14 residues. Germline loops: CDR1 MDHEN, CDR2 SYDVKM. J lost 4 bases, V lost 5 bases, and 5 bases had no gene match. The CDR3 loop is CASSQGQGGYGYTF. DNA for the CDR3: TGTGCCAGCAGTCAGGGACAGGGAGGCTATGGCTACACCTTC.

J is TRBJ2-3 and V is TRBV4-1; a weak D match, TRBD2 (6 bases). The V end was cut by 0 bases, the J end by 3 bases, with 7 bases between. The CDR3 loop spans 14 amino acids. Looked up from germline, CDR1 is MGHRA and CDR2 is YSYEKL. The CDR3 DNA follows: TGCGCCAGCAGCCAAGAAGGAGGGACAGATACGCAGTATTTT. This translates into CASSQEGGTDTQYF.

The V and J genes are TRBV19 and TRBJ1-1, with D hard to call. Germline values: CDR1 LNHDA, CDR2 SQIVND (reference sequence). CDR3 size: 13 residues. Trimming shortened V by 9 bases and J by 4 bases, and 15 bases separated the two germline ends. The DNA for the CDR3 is TGTGCCAGCAACGCCTGGCGGGGCACTGAAGCTTTCTTT. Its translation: CASNAWRGTEAFF.

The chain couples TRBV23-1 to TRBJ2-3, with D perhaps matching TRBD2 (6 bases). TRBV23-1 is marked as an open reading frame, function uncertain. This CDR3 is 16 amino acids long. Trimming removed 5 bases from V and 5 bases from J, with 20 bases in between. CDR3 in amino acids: CASSTLALPLEDTQYF. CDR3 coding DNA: TGCGCCAGCAGTACCCTAGCGCTACCATTAGAAGATACGCAGTATTTT.

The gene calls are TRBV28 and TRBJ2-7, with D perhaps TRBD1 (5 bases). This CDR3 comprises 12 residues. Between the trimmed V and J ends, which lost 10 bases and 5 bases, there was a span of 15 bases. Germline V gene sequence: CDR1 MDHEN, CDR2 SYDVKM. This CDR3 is CATLDRGDEQYV. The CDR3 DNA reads TGTGCCACCCTAGACAGAGGCGACGAGCAGTACGTC.

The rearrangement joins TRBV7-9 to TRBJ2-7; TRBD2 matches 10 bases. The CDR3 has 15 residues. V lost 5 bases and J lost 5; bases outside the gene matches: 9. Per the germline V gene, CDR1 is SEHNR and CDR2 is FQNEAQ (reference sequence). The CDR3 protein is CASSALAGEGDEQYF. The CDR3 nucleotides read TGTGCCAGCAGCGCCCTAGCGGGAGAAGGTGACGAGCAGTACTTC.

The CDR3 DNA reads as TGTGCCAGCAGCCCTAGGACTACTAGCACAGATACGCAGTATTTT. This gives the protein CASSPRTTSTDTQYF. The rearrangement joins TRBV11-3 to TRBJ2-3; TRBD2 is a possible D gene (6 bases). Germline assignment: CDR1 SGHNT and CDR2 YENEEA. The CDR3 runs 15 residues. With 5 bases removed from V and 0 bases from J, the gap between germline ends came to 12 bases.

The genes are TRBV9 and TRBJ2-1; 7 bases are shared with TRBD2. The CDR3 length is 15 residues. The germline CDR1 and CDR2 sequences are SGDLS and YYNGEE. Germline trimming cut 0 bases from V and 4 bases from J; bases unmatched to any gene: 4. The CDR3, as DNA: TGTGCCAGCAGCGTAGGGGGACTATCGTACAATGAGCAGTTCTTC. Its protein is CASSVGGLSYNEQFF.

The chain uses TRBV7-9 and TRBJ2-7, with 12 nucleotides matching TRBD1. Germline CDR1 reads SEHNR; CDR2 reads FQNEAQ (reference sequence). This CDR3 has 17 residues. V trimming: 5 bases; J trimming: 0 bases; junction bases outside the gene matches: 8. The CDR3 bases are TGTGCCAGCAGCGTAGGGACAGGGGGCTTCAGCTCCTACGAGCAGTACTTC. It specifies CASSVGTGGFSSYEQYF.

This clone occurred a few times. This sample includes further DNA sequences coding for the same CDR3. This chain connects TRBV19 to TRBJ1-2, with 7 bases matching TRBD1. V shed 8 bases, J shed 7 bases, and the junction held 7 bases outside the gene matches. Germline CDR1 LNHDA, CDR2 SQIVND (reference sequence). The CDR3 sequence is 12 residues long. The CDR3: CASSDRVGGYTF. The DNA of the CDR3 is TGTGCCAGTTCCGACAGGGTGGGTGGCTACACCTTC.

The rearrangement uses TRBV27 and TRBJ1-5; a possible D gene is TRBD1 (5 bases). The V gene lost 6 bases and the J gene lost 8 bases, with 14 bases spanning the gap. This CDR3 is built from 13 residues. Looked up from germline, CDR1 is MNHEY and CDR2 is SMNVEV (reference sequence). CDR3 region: CASSGGDIKPQHF. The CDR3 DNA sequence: TGTGCCAGCAGCGGGGGAGATATCAAGCCCCAGCATTTT.

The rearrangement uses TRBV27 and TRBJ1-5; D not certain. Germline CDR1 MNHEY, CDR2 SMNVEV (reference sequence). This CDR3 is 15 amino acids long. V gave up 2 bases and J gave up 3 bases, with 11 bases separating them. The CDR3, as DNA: TGTGCCAGCAGTTTACCTGGCAGGCTCAATCAGCCCCAGCATTTT. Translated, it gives CASSLPGRLNQPQHF.

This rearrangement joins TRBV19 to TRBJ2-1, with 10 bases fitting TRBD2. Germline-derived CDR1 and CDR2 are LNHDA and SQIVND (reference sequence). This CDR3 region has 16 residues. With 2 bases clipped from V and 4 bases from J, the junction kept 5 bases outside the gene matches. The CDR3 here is CASSILAGVWYNEQFF. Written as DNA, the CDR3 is TGTGCCAGTAGTATACTAGCGGGAGTATGGTACAATGAGCAGTTCTTC.

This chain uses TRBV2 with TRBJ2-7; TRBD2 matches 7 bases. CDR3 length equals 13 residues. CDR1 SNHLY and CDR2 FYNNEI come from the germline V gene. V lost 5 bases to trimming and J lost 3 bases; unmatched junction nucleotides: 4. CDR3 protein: CASSIGEGYEQYF. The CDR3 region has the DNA TGTGCCAGCAGTATTGGGGAGGGCTACGAGCAGTACTTC.

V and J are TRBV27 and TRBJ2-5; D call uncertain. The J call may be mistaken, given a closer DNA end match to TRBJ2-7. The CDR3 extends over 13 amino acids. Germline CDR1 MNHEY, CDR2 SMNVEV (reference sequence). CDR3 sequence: CASSLAATYEQYF. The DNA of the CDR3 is TGTGCCAGCAGTTTGGCGGCCACCTACGAGCAGTACTTC.

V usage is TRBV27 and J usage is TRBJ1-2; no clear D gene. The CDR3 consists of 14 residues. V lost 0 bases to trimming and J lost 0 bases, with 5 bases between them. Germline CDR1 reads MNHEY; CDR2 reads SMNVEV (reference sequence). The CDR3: CASSLSPSNYGYTF. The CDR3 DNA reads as TGTGCCAGCAGTTTATCCCCCTCTAACTATGGCTACACCTTC.

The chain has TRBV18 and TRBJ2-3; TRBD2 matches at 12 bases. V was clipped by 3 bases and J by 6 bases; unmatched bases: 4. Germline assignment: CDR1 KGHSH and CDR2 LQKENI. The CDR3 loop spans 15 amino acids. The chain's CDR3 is CASSPTSGSGDTQYF. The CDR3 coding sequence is TGTGCCAGCTCACCGACTAGCGGGAGTGGGGATACGCAGTATTTT.